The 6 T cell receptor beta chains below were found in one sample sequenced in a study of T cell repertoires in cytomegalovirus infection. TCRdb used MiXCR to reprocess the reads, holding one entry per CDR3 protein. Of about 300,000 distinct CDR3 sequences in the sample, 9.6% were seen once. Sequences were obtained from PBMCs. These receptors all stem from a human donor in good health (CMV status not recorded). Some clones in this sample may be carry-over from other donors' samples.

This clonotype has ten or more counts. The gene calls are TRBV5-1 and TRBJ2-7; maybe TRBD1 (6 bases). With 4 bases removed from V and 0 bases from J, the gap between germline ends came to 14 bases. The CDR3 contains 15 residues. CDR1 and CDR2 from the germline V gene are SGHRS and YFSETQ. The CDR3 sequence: CASSATGQSSYEQYV. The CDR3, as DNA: TGCGCCAGCAGCGCGACAGGTCAGAGCTCCTACGAGCAGTACGTC.

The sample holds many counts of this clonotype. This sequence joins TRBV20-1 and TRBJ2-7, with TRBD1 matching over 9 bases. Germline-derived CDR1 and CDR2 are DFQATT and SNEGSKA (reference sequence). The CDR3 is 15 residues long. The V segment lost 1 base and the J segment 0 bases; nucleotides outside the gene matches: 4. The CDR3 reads CSARAGQGPSYEQYV. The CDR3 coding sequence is TGCAGTGCTAGAGCAGGACAGGGGCCCTCCTACGAGCAGTACGTC.

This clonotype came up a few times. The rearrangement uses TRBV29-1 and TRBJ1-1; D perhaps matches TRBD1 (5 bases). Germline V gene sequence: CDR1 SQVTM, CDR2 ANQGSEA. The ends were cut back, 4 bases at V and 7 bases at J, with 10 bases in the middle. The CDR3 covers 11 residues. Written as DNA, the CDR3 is TGCAGCGTTGTTGGAGGGGTTGAAGCTTTCTTT. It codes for CSVVGGVEAFF. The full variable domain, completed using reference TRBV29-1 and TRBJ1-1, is SAVISQKPSRDICQRGTSLTIQCQVDSQVTMMFWYRQQPGQSLTLIATANQGSEATYESGFVIDKFPISRPNLTFSTLTVSNMSPEDSSIYLCSVVGGVEAFFGQGTRLTVV.

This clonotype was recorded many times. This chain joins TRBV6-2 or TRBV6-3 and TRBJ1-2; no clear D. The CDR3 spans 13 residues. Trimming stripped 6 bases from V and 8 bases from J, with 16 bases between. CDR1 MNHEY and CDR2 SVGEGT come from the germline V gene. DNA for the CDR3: TGTGCCAGCAGAGATCCGGGTAACCAAGGCTACACCTTC. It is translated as CASRDPGNQGYTF.

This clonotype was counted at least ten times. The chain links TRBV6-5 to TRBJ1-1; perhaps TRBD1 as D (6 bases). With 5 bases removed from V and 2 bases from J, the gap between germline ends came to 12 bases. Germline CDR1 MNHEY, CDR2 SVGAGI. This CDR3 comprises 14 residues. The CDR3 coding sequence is TGTGCCAGCAGTCACAAACAGGGAAACACTGAAGCTTTCTTT. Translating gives CASSHKQGNTEAFF.

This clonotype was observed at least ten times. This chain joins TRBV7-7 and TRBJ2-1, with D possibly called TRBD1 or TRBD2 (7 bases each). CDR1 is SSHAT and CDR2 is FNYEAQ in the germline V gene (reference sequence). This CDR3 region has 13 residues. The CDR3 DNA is TGTGCTACCAGGGGGGGCCACTACAATGAGCAGTTCTTC. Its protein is CATRGGHYNEQFF.